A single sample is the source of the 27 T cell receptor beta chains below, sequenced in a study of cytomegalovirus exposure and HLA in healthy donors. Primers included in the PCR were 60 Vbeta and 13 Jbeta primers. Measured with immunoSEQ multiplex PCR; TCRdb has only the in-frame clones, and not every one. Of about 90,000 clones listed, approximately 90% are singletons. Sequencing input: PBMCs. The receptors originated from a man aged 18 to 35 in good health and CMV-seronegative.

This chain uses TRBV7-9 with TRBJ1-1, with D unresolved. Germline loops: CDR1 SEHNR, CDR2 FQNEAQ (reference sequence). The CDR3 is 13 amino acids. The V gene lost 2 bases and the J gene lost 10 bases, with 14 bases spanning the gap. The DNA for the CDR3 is TGTGCCAGCAGCTTATACGTTTCCGCCGGAGCTTTCTTT. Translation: CASSLYVSAGAFF.

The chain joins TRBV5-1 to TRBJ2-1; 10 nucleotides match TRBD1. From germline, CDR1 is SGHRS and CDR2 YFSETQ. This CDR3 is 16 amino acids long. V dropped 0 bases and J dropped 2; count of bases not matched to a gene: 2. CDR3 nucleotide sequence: TGCGCCAGCAGCTTGGACGGGACAGGGGCCTACAATGAGCAGTTCTTC. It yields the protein CASSLDGTGAYNEQFF.

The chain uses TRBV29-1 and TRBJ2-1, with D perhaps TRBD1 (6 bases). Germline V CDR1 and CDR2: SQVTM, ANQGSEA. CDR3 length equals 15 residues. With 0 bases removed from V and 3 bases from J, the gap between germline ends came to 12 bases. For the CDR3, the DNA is TGCAGCGTTGAAGATTCAGGGGCCATCTACAATGAGCAGTTCTTC. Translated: CSVEDSGAIYNEQFF.

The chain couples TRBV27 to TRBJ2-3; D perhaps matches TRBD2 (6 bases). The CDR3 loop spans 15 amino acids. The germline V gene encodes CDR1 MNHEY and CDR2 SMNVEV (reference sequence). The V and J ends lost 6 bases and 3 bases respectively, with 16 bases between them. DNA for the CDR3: TGTGCCAGCAGCACTCAGACTAGGGGAACAGATACGCAGTATTTT. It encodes CASSTQTRGTDTQYF.

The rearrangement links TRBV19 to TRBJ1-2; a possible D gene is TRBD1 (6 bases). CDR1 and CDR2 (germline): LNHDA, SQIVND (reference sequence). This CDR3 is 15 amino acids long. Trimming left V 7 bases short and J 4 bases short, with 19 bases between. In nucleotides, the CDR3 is TGTGCCAGTACGTACAGGGATACTTCCTCCTATGGCTACACCTTC. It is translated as CASTYRDTSSYGYTF.

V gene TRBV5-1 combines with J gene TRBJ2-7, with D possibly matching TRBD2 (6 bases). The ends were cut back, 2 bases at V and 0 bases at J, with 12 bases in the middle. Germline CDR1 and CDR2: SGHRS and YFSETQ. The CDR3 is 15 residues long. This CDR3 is CASSFLAISSYEQYF. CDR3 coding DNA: TGCGCCAGCAGCTTTCTAGCGATCAGCTCCTACGAGCAGTACTTC.

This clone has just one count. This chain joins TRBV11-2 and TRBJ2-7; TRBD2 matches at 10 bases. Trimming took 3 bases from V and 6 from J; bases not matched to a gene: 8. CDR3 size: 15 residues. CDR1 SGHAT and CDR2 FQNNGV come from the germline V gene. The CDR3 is CASSFPTSGVTEQYF. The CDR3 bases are TGTGCCAGCAGCTTCCCTACTAGCGGGGTGACCGAGCAGTACTTC.

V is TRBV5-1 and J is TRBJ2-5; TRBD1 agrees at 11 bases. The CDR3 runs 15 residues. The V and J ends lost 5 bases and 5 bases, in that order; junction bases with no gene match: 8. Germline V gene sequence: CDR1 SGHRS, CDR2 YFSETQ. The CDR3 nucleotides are TGCGCCAGCAGGACTGGACAGGGGGCGCCCGAGACCCAGTACTTC. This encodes CASRTGQGAPETQYF.

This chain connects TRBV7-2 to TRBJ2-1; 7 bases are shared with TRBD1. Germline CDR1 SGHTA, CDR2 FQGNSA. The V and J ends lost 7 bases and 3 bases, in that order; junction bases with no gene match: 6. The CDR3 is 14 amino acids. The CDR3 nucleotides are TGTGCCAGCACCCTAGGGGGCGTCTACAATGAGCAGTTCTTC. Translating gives CASTLGGVYNEQFF. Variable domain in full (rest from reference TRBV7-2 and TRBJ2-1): GAGVSQSPSNKVTEKGKDVELRCDPISGHTALYWYRQSLGQGLEFLIYFQGNSAPDKSGLPSDRFSAERTGGSVSTLTIQRTQQEDSAVYLCASTLGGVYNEQFFGPGTRLTVL.

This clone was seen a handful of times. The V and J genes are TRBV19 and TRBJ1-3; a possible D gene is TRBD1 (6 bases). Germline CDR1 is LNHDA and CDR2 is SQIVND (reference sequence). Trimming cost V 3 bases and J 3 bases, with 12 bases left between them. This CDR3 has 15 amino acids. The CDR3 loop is CASSIFGGGGNTIYF. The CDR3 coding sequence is TGTGCCAGTAGTATTTTTGGGGGCGGTGGAAACACCATATATTTT. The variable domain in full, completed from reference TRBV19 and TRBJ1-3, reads DGGITQSPKYLFRKEGQNVTLSCEQNLNHDAMYWYRQDPGQGLRLIYYSQIVNDFQKGDIAEGYSVSREKKESFPLTVTSAQKNPTAFYLCASSIFGGGGNTIYFGEGSWLTVV.

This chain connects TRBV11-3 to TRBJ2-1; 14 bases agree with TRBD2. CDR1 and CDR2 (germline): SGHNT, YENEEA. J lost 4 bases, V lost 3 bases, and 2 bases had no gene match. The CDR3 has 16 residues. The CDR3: CASSLGTSGSYNEQFF. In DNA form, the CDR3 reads TGTGCCAGCAGCTTGGGGACTAGCGGGAGTTACAATGAGCAGTTCTTC.

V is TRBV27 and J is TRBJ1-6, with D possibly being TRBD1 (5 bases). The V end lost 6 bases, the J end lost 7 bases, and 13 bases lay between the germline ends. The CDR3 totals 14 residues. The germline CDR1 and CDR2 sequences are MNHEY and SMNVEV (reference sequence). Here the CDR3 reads CASRRQILNSPLHF. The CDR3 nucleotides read TGTGCCAGCAGGAGACAGATTTTAAATTCACCCCTCCACTTT.

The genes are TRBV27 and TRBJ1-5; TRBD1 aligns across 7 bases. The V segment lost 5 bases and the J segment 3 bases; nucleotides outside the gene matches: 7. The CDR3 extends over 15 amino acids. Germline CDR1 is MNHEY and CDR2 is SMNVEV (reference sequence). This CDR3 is CASSPRDSYNQPQHF. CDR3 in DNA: TGTGCCAGCAGTCCCCGGGACAGTTACAATCAGCCCCAGCATTTT.

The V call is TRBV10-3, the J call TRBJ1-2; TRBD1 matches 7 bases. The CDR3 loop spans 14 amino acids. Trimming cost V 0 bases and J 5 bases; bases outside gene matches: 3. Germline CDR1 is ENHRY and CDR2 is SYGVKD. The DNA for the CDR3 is TGTGCCATCAGTGAGTCACAGGGGTTATATGGCTACACCTTC. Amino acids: CAISESQGLYGYTF.

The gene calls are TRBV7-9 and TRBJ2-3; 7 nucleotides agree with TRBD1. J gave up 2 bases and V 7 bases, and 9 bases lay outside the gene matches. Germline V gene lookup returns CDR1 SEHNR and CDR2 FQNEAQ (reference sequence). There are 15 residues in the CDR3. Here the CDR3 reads CASTMDRSFTDTQYF. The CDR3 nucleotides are TGTGCCAGCACCATGGACAGGAGTTTCACAGATACGCAGTATTTT. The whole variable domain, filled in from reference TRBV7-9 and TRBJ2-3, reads DTGVSQNPRHKITKRGQNVTFRCDPISEHNRLYWYRQTLGQGPEFLTYFQNEAQLEKSRLLSDRFSAERPKGSFSTLEIQRTEQGDSAMYLCASTMDRSFTDTQYFGPGTRLTVL.

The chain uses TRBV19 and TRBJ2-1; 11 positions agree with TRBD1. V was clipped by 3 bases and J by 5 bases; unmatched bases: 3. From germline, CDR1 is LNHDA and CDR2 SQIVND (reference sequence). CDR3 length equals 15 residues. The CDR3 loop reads CASSIVDRGHNEQFF. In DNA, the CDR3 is TGTGCCAGTAGTATTGTGGACAGGGGGCACAATGAGCAGTTCTTC.

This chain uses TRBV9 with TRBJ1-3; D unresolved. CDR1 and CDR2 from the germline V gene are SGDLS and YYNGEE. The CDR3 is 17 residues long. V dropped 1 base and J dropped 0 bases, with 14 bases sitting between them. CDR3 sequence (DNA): TGTGCCAGCAGCGTAAGCGGCTCTAAGGACTCTGGAAACACCATATATTTT. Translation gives CASSVSGSKDSGNTIYF.

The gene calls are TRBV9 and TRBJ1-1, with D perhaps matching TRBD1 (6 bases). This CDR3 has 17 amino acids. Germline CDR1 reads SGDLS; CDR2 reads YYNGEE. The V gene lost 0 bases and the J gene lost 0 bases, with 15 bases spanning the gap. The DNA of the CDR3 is TGTGCCAGCAGCGTAGCTCCCTTAGACAGGCTGAACACTGAAGCTTTCTTT. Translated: CASSVAPLDRLNTEAFF.

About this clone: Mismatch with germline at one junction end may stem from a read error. The CDR3 protein is CSSSHTTGTSGFYEQYF. CDR3 bases: TGTTCCAGCAGCCATACTACCGGGACTAGCGGATTCTACGAGCAGTACTTC. The chain uses TRBV7-9 and TRBJ2-7, with 11 bases fitting TRBD2. CDR1 is SEHNR, CDR2 FQNEAQ, per germline (reference sequence). The CDR3 loop spans 17 amino acids.

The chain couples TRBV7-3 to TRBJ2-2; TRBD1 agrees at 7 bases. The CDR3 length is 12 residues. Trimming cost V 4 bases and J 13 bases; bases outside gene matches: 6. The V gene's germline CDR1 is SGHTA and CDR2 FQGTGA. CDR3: CASSYSGQMLFF. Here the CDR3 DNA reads TGTGCCAGCAGCTATTCGGGACAGATGCTGTTTTTT.

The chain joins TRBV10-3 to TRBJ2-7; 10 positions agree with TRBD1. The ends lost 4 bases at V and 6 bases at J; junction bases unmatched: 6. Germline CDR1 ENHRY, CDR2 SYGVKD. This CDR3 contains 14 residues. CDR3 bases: TGTGCCATCAGTGCTATAGGACAGGGGGGCGAGCAGTACTTC. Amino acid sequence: CAISAIGQGGEQYF.

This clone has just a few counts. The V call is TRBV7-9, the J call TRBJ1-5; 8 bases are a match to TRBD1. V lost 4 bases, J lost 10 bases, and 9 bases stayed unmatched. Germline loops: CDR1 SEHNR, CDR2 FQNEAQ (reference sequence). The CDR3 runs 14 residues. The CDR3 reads CASSSGGQVVPQHF. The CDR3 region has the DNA TGTGCCAGCAGCTCAGGGGGACAGGTCGTTCCCCAGCATTTT.

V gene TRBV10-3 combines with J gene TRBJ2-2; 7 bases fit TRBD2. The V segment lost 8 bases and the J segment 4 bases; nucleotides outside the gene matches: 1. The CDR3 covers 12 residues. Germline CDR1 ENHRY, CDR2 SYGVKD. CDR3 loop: CAIGGGTGELFF. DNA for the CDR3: TGTGCCATCGGGGGGGGCACCGGGGAGCTGTTTTTT.

The CDR3 here is CASSSLTEPQHF. In DNA form, the CDR3 reads TGTGCCAGCAGTTCACTGACAGAACCCCAGCATTTT. The V gene is TRBV28, the J gene TRBJ1-5; perhaps TRBD1 as D (5 bases). V dropped 4 bases and J dropped 10 bases, with 11 bases sitting between them. Looked up from germline, CDR1 is MDHEN and CDR2 is SYDVKM. The CDR3 contains 12 residues.

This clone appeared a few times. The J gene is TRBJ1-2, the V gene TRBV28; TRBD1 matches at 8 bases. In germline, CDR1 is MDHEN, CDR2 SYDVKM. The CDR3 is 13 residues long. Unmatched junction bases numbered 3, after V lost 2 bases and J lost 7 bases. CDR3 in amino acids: CASSLQGAGGYTF. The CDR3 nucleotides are TGTGCCAGCAGTTTACAGGGGGCGGGTGGCTACACCTTC.

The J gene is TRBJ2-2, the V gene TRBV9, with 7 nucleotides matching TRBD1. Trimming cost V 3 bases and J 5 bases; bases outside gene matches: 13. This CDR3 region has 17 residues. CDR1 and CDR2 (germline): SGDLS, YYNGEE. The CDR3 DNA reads TGTGCCAGCAGCGGCCTACAGGGGCAGGGGTCGACCGGGGAGCTGTTTTTT. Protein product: CASSGLQGQGSTGELFF.

CDR3 sequence reads: CASSPEGVGAGQPQHF. CDR3 in DNA: TGCGCCAGCAGCCCGGAAGGTGTGGGGGCTGGTCAGCCCCAGCATTTT. V usage is TRBV5-1 and J usage is TRBJ1-5; D is perhaps TRBD1 (6 bases). Trimming cost V 4 bases and J 6 bases, with 20 bases left between them. Germline loops: CDR1 SGHRS, CDR2 YFSETQ. The CDR3 covers 16 residues.